This TCR beta chain was found in a study of blood T cell repertoires in COVID-19. TCRdb's copy holds only in-frame clones and misses some; the assay was immunoSEQ multiplex PCR. The repertoire includes some 200,000 clones, 80% to 85% of them detected once, and roughly 2.6% sits in the top ten. Germline CDR1 and CDR2: MDHEN and SYDVKM. The CDR3 extends over 15 amino acids. The V end lost 3 bases, the J end lost 7 bases, and 15 bases lay between the germline ends. The receptor comes from a human donor with acute or convalescent COVID-19. The donor label of this sample is uncertain. The chain has TRBV28 and TRBJ1-4, with D uncertain. The sequenced sample consisted of peripheral blood. CDR3 DNA: TGTGCCAGCAGTTTCGTTGCCTCGGTTAGTGAAAAACTGTTTTTT. Amino acids: CASSFVASVSEKLFF. Combining the CDR3 with reference TRBV28 and TRBJ1-4 gives the whole variable domain DVKVTQSSRYLVKRTGEKVFLECVQDMDHENMFWYRQDPGLGLRLIYFSYDVKMKEKGDIPEGYSVSREKKERFSLILESASTNQTSMYLCASSFVASVSEKLFFGSGTQLSVL.